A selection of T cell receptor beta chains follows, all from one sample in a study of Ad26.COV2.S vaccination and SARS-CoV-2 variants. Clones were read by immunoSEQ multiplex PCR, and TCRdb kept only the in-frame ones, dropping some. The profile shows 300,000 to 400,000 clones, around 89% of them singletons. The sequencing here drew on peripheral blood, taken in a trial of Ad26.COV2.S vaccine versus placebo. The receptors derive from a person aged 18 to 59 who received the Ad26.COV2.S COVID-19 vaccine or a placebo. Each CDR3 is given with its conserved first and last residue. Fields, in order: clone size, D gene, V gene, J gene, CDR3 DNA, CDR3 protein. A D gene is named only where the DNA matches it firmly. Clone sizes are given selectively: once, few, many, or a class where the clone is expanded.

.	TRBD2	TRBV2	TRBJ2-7	TGTGCCAGCAGTGAAGACCGAGCGGGGATCCTCGAGCAGTACTTC	CASSEDRAGILEQYF
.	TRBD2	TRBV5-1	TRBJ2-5	TGCGCCAGCAGCTTTCGGGAGGGCCAAGAGACCCAGTACTTC	CASSFREGQETQYF
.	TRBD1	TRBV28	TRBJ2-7	TGTGCCAGCAGTAAACAGGGGGGAGCCTACGAGCAGTACTTC	CASSKQGGAYEQYF
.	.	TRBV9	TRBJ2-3	TGTGCCAGCAGCGCTCTGCGGGAATACACAGATACGCAGTATTTT	CASSALREYTDTQYF
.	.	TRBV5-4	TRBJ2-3	TGTGCCAGCAGCTTGTTAGGGGCCGATACGCAGTATTTT	CASSLLGADTQYF
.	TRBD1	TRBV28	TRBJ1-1	TGTGCCAGCAGCCCACCCCAGGGGGCAAACACTGAAGCTTTCTTT	CASSPPQGANTEAFF
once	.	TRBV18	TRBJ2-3	TGTGCCAGCTCAAAAGGTCCAGGGGACTCCACAGATACGCAGTATTTT	CASSKGPGDSTDTQYF
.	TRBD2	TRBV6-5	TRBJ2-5	TGTGCCAGCAGTTATACGACTAGCGGGAGTGGGGAGACCCAGTACTTC	CASSYTTSGSGETQYF
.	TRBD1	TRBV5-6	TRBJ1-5	TGTGCCAGCAGCCGGGGACAGGGAAGCAATCAGCCCCAGCATTTT	CASSRGQGSNQPQHF
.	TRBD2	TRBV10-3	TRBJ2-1	TGTGCCATCAGGGCGGGGGTCCTCTTCAATGAGCAGTTCTTC	CAIRAGVLFNEQFF
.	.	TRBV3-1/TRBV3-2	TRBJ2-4	TGTGCCAGCAGCCAAGATGGGGGCGTCCTAAACATTCAGTACTTC	CASSQDGGVLNIQYF
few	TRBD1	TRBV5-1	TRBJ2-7	TGCGCCAGCTCTTGGGACAGGACCTACGAGCAGTACTTC	CASSWDRTYEQYF
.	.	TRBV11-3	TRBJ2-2	TGTGCCAGCAGCTTATACCGAAACACCGGGGAGCTGTTTTTT	CASSLYRNTGELFF
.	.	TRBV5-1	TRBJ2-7	TGCGCCAGCAGCTTGAAGGGCGGGCGGCAGTACTTC	CASSLKGGRQYF
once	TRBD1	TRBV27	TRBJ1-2	TGTGCCAGCAGTTTAGCAGGGGGAGAGGGCTACACCTTC	CASSLAGGEGYTF
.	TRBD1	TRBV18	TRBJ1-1	TGTGCCAGCTCACGACAGGGGGTGGGCACTGAAGCTTTCTTT	CASSRQGVGTEAFF
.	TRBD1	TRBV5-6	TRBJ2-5	TGTGCCAGCAGCTCTATGACAGGGAGCCTACTCCTACAAGAGACCCAGTACTTC	CASSSMTGSLLLQETQYF
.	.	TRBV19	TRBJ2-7	TGTGCCAGTAGTCCAGGGGACGTCTACGAGCAGTACTTC	CASSPGDVYEQYF
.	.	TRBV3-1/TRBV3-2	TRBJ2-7	TGTGCCAGCAGCCCTGGGAGGGGGTACGAGCAGTACTTC	CASSPGRGYEQYF
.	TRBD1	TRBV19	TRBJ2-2	TGTGCCAGTAGTATTAGTGCAGGGGGCACCGGGGAGCTGTTTTTT	CASSISAGGTGELFF
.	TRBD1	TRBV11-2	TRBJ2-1	TGTGCCAGCAGTCAAACAGGGGGCTTTGGCAATGAGCAGTTCTTC	CASSQTGGFGNEQFF
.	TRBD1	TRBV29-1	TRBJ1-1	TGCAGCTTTACAGGGGGCCTAAACACTGAAGCTTTCTTT	CSFTGGLNTEAFF
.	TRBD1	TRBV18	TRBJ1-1	TGTGCCTGCTCACCGTCGACAGGGGGAGGGACTGAAGCTTTCTTT	CACSPSTGGGTEAFF
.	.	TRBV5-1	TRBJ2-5	TGCGCCAGCAGCTCGGACATACAAGAGACCCAGTACTTC	CASSSDIQETQYF
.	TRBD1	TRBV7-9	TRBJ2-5	TGTGCCAGCAGCTTAGGGACAGGGTGGCAAGAGACCCAGTACTTC	CASSLGTGWQETQYF
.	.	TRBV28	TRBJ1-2	TGTGCCAGCAGGGAGGGCAGGGTGAGGCCCAAGGCGACCTACACCTTC	CASREGRVRPKATYTF
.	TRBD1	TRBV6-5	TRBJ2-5	TGTGCCAGCAGTCGAAGACAGGGGGGGGAGACCCAGTACTTC	CASSRRQGGETQYF